The sequence of this T cell receptor beta chain was determined in a study of CD4 T cells in relation to SARS-CoV-2 and coronaviruses (dated by TCRdb to about 2021). Some background on the complete study: In the ViraFEST assay, PBMCs were cultured with antigen for 9 to 11 days, after which TCR beta CDR3s were sequenced to identify antigen-specific clonal expansions. The negative reference condition was either a culture with an HIV-1 Nef peptide pool or a culture with no peptide. Shared crossreactive spike epitopes were mapped to their HLA restriction using patient-derived lymphoblastoid cell lines. Memory CD4+ T cell crossreactivity between SARS-CoV-2 and common cold coronavirus spike proteins was assessed at the TCR clonotype level in the study. The Adaptive Biotechnologies TCR-sequencing kit was used for samples from three pre-COVID donors and for the naive versus memory experiments, whereas the other data were Illumina-based. A different TCR-beta assay, based on Illumina, was used to sequence expansion assays from other donors in the study.

The library was made by the immunoSEQ multiplex PCR assay. Under the source paper's analysis protocol: During preprocessing, nonproductive sequences were discarded, as were any CDR3s that did not begin with C, did not end with F or W, or were shorter than 7 amino acids. The MANAFEST web app was used to call antigen-specific clonotypes on the basis of expansion compared with the reference and with other culture wells. A clone was considered positive if the clone showed significant expansion compared with the reference culture in 2 of 3 replicate wells at an FDR below 0.05. A further requirement for positive clones was significant expansion compared with all other tandem wells, along with an odds ratio above 5. Pairwise Levenshtein distance, computed with the stringdist R package after three terminal residues were trimmed from each end, was used as the measure of CDR3 homology. TCRdb obtained this table from immuneACCESS and retained in-frame rearrangements with V and J assigned. These tables miss some clones; where compared with another copy, unresolved V genes account for less than half of the shortfall, and the remainder is unexplained. V and J calls plus clone size are reproduced from that table; the DNA served to infer D and trimming. This sample has about 19,000 clones in its table, and 70% to 85% of those were observed once. 27% of the sample lies in the top ten.

Results and caveats for the whole study, not just this receptor: The study was constrained by small numbers of patients and of tested TCRs. Crossreactive clones showed significantly weaker SARS-CoV-2-driven expansion than monoreactive clones, consistent with antigenic imprinting. Because the crossreactivity analysis focused on spike protein, crossreactivity against other viral proteins was not assessed. Memory CD4+ clonotypes crossrecognizing SARS-CoV-2 and at least one common cold coronavirus spike were found in about 61% of donors. No donor contributed both pre-pandemic and post-infection samples, which limited tracing the source of pre-existing responses.

Turning to this clone: What antigen it recognizes has not been identified. No base qualities exist here, and no much larger clone lies one base off it.

The CDR3 measures 14 amino acids from cysteine to phenylalanine. Only the CDR3 DNA stays, 42 bases, in frame from base 1. At the junction V is shortened by 5 bases and J by 4 bases, with 14 bases in between. From a lookup of the germline V gene (reference sequence), CDR1 and CDR2 are SEHNR and FQNEAQ. CD4+ T cells from unexposed donors were collected before the COVID-19 pandemic (2011-2018). After roughly 11 days of culture, CD4+ T cells were isolated with the EasySep CD4+ T cell isolation kit. As cell numbers permitted, CD4+ T cells from unexposed donors were tested for reactivity to SARS-CoV-2 S and N and to four common cold coronavirus spike pools. Each well received around 1.8 million PBMCs, cultured in IMDM supplemented with 5% human AB serum and around 9 IU/ml IL-2. Half of the culture medium was replaced with fresh IL-2-containing medium on days 3 and 7. In general, every peptide culture condition was set up in three replicate wells. The leukapheresis product for the unexposed donors was obtained through commercial purchase. Ficoll-Paque PLUS gradient centrifugation was used to isolate PBMCs from either whole blood or leukapheresis product. PBMCs were either used fresh in the expansion assay or cryopreserved at -140 degrees C. The QIAamp Micro DNA Kit was used to extract genomic DNA from the CD4+ T cells.

Sequencing was performed on CD4+ T cells from PBMCs, cultured in vitro. This TCR was recovered from a human donor in good health. This sequence uses TRBV7-9 and TRBJ1-2; perhaps TRBD1 is the D gene, with 6 bases matching. The DNA reads as follows: TGTGCCAGCAGCCCATCACAGGGTTCCTATGGCTACACCTTC. It is translated as CASSPSQGSYGYTF. When the CDR3 is completed using the reference TRBV7-9 and TRBJ1-2 genes on either side, the full variable domain is DTGVSQNPRHKITKRGQNVTFRCDPISEHNRLYWYRQTLGQGPEFLTYFQNEAQLEKSRLLSDRFSAERPKGSFSTLEIQRTEQGDSAMYLCASSPSQGSYGYTFGSGTRLTVV.